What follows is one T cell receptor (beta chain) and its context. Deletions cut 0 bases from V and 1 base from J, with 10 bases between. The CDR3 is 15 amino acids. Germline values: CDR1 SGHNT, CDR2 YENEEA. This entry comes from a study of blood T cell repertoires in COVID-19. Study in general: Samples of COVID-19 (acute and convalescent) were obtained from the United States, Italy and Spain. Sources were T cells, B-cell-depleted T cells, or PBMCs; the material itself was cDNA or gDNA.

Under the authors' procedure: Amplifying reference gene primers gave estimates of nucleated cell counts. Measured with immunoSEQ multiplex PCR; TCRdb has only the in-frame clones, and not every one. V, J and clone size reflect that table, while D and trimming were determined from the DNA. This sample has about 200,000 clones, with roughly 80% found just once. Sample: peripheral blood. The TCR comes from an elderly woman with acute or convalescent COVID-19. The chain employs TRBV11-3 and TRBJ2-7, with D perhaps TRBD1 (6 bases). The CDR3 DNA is TGTGCCAGCAGCTTAGAGGGGGCAGGTTCCTACGAGCAGTACTTC. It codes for CASSLEGAGSYEQYF.